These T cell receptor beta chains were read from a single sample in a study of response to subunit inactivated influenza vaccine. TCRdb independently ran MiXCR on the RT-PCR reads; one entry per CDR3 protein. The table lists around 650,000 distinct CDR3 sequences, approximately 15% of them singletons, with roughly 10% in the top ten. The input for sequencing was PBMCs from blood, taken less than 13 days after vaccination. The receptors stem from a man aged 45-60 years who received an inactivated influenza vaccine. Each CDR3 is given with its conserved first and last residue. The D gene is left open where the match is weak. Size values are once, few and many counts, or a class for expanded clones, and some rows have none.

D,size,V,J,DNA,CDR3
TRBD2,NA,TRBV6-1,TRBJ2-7,TGTGCCAGCAGCCCTGGGACTATCCCCTACGAGCAGTACTTC,CASSPGTIPYEQYF
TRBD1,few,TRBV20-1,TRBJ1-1,TGCAGTGCCCTAGGCCGGGGACAGGGGAACACTGAAGCTTTCTTT,CSALGRGQGNTEAFF
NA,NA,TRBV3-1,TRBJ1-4,TGTGCCAGCAGCCAAGCACAAATAACAACTAATGAAAAACTGTTTTTT,CASSQAQITTNEKLFF
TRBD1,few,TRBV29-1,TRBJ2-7,TGCAGCGTTGGACTTACGACAGGGGGCAGGGTCGAGCAGTACTTC,CSVGLTTGGRVEQYF
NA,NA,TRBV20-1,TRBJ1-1,TGCAGTGCTAGAACCCCCGAGGGGAACACTGAAGCTTTCTTT,CSARTPEGNTEAFF
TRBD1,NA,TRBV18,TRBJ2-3,TGTGCCAGCTCACCGGGACAGACAGATACGCAGTATTTT,CASSPGQTDTQYF
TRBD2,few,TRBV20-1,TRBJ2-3,TGCAGTGCTAGAGCCAGCGGGGGTATTCAAGATACGCAGTATTTT,CSARASGGIQDTQYF
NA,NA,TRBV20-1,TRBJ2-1,TGCAGTGCTGGCGCGGGGACCTTCTCCTACAATGAGCAGTTCTTC,CSAGAGTFSYNEQFF
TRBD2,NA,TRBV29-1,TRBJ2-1,TGCAGCGCTATACTAGCGGGAGTAGGTGGTGAGCAGTTCTTC,CSAILAGVGGEQFF
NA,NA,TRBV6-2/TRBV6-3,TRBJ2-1,TGTGCCAGCAGTAAAGAGGGCAGCTCCTACAATGAGCAGTTCTTC,CASSKEGSSYNEQFF
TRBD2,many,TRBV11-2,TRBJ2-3,TGTGCCAGCAGCTTAGGTCTAGCGGGGGGGCTCTCAGATACGCAGTATTTT,CASSLGLAGGLSDTQYF
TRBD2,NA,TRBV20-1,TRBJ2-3,TGCAGTGCCAACAAAGCCCGGGGGGGCCGCACAGATACGCAGTATTTT,CSANKARGGRTDTQYF
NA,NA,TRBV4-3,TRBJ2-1,TGCGCCAGCAGCCAAGAAGGGACCGCCTACAATGAGCAGTTCTTC,CASSQEGTAYNEQFF
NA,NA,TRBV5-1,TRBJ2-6,TGCGCCAGCAGCTTGGTCGGCAGACGCTCTGGGGCCAACGTCCTGACTTTC,CASSLVGRRSGANVLTF
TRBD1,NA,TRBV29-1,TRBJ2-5,TGCAGCGTGACGCTCACAGGGGGAAGGCAAGAGACCCAGTACTTC,CSVTLTGGRQETQYF
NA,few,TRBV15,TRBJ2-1,TGTGCCACCAGCGTCGGCACTTACAATGAGCAGTTCTTC,CATSVGTYNEQFF
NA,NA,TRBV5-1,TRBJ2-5,TGCGCCAGCAGCCCTTACCCCGCGGCCCAAGAGACCCAGTACTTC,CASSPYPAAQETQYF
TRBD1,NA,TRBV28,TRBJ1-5,TGTGCCAGCGTTCCGGGACAGGGAGATAATAGCAATCAGCCCCAGCATTTT,CASVPGQGDNSNQPQHF
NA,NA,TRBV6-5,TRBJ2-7,TGTGCCAGCAGCTACGGGACCGACCAGGTCGAGCAGTACTTC,CASSYGTDQVEQYF
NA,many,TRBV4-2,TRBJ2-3,TGTGCCAGCAGCCAAGAATCCCGGGGCTTCACAGATACGCAGTATTTT,CASSQESRGFTDTQYF
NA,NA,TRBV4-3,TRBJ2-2,TGCGCCAGCAGCCAATTTCATCGGGACCGGGACACCGGGGAGCTGTTTTTT,CASSQFHRDRDTGELFF
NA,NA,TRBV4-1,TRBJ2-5,TGCGCCAGCAGCCAAGTTGACGTCGGCAGGGTTGGTGAGACCCAGTACTTC,CASSQVDVGRVGETQYF
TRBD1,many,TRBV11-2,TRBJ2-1,TGTGCCAGCAGCTTGACCGGGACAGGGGGCAATGAGCAGTTCTTC,CASSLTGTGGNEQFF
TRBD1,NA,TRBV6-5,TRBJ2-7,TGTGCCAGCAGTTACCCCCGGGACAGGGTGTCCTACGAGCAGTACTTC,CASSYPRDRVSYEQYF
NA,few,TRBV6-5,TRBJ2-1,TGTGCCAGCAGTTACTCGAACGGTGGCAACAATGAGCAGTTCTTC,CASSYSNGGNNEQFF
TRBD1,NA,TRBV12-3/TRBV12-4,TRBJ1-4,TGTGCCAGCAGTTCCACAGGGGGAAGGGGAGAAAAACTGTTTTTT,CASSSTGGRGEKLFF
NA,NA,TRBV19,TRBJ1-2,TGTGCCAGTAGTACGCGGGGGCCCGTTAGGAGCTACACTTTC,CASSTRGPVRSYTF
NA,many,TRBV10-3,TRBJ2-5,TGTGCCATCAGCAGGACAGCGAGGGAGGAGACCCAGTACTTC,CAISRTAREETQYF
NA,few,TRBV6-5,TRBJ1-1,TGTGCCAGCAGTTATGGGACAAAGAACACTGAAGCTTTCTTT,CASSYGTKNTEAFF
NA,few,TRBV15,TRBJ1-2,TGTGCCACCAGCAGAGCCCTGGAAGGGGGGTATGGCTACACCTTC,CATSRALEGGYGYTF
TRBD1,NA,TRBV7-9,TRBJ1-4,TGTGCCAGCAGCTGGTCCGGACAGGGGAACGTTTTT,CASSWSGQGNVF
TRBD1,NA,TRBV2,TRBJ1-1,TGTGCCAGCGTCCCAGCAGGGGGTAGTGGCACTGAAGCTTTCTTT,CASVPAGGSGTEAFF
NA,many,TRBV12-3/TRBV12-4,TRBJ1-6,TGTGCCAGCACCCAAGGTCGTTATAATTCACCCCTCCACTTT,CASTQGRYNSPLHF
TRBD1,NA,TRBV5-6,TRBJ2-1,TGTGCCAGCAGCTCGGACAGGTTCCTGGGGTATGAGCAGTTCTTC,CASSSDRFLGYEQFF
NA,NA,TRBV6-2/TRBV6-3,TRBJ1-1,TGTGCCAGCAGCCCAGACCTCAGGGTAATGAACACTGAAGCTTTCTTT,CASSPDLRVMNTEAFF
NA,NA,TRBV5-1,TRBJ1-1,TGCGCCAGCAGCTTGGCTTTCTTGGGGTCGAACACTGAAGCTTTCTTT,CASSLAFLGSNTEAFF
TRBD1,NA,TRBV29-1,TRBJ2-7,TGCAGCGTCCTGACAGGGGGGTACGAGCAGAACTTC,CSVLTGGYEQNF
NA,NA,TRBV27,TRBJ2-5,TGTGCCAGCAGTTTAGATTTCCAGACCCAGTACTTC,CASSLDFQTQYF
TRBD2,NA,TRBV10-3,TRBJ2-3,TGTGCCATCAGTGAGTCGGTGGCTAGCGGGGGGGGCCTGGATACGCAGTATTTT,CAISESVASGGGLDTQYF
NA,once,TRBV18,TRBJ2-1,TGTGCCAGCTCACCCTCCCGGGTAGGGAACGATGAGCAGTTCTTC,CASSPSRVGNDEQFF
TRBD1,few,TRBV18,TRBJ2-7,TGTGCCAGCTCACGCCTACAGGGGGCAGGGCACGAGCAGTACTTC,CASSRLQGAGHEQYF
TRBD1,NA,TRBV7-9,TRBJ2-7,TGTGCCAGCAGCATCGGGACAGGGGAGTACGAGCAGTACTTC,CASSIGTGEYEQYF
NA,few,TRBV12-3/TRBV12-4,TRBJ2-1,TGTGCCAGCAGTTCCCCGTTCTATGAGCAGTTCTTC,CASSSPFYEQFF
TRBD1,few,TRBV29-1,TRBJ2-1,TGCAGCGTTGATAGGGGGCCAGGGAATGAGCAGTTCTTC,CSVDRGPGNEQFF
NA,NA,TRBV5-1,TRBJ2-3,TGCGCCAGCAGCTTGCCGTCACAGGGAAGCACAGATACGCAGTATTTT,CASSLPSQGSTDTQYF
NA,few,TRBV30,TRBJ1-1,TGTGCCTGGAGCCGCTCTGATCGGGACACTGAAGCTTTCTTT,CAWSRSDRDTEAFF
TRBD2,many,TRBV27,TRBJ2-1,TGTGCCAGCAGAGACCGGCTAGCGGGAGGGCGGAATGAGCAGTTCTTC,CASRDRLAGGRNEQFF
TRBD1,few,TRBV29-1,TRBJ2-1,TGCAGCGTTGACCCCGTTGACAGGGGGCTAAATGAGCAGTTCTTC,CSVDPVDRGLNEQFF
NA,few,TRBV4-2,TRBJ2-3,TGTGCCAGCAGCCAAGCCAGCGGGCCTACCACAGATACGCAGTATTTT,CASSQASGPTTDTQYF
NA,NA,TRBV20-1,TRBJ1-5,TGCAGTGCTAGACCCCGACGGGTAAATCAGCCCCAGCATTTT,CSARPRRVNQPQHF
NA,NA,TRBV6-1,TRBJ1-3,TGTGCCAGCAGCCCCCACTTCCGGGACCACTCTGGAAACACCATATATTTT,CASSPHFRDHSGNTIYF
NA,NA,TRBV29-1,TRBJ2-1,TGCAGCGTTGCCCCCCGTCACAATGAGCAGTTCTTC,CSVAPRHNEQFF
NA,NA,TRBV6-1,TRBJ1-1,TGTGCCAGCAGACAACTGGGGGGCACTGAAGCTTTCTTT,CASRQLGGTEAFF
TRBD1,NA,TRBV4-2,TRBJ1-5,TGTGCCAGCAGCCAAGATTTACAGGGGGCACAGCCCCAGCATTTT,CASSQDLQGAQPQHF
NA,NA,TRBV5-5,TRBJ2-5,TGTGCCAGCAGCTTAGGTGGCTCAACGGGGGAGACCCAGTACTTC,CASSLGGSTGETQYF
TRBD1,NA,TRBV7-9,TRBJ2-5,TGTGCCAGCAGCTTAGGACAGGGGTTCGAGACCCAGTACTTC,CASSLGQGFETQYF
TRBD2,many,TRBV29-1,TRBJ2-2,TGCAGCGTCAGGACTAGCGGTGCGAACACCGGGGAGCTGTTTTTT,CSVRTSGANTGELFF